The present T cell receptor beta chain was sequenced within a study of memory CD4+ T cells and cytomegalovirus serostatus. Single viable CD3+CD4+CD8-CD45RO+ cells were sorted as the memory CD4+ T cells. Source study methods: Out-of-frame sequences were removed, leaving some 2 million distinct TCRbeta sequences. Method: immunoSEQ multiplex PCR; TCRdb's copy keeps in-frame clones and lacks some. The D gene and trimming were derived from the DNA, and the V and J assignments and clone size from that table. The data hold 48,000 or so clones, with over 75% observed a single time. A note on this clone: The antigen is unknown.

The V and J ends lost 1 base and 2 bases respectively, with 17 bases between them. Germline values: CDR1 MNHNS, CDR2 SASEGT. The CDR3 covers 17 residues. Study-wide results and caveats: The CMV-associated TCR signature appears largely within the CD4+ memory repertoire.

The receptor was derived from an adult in good health and CMV-seronegative. Sequencing was performed on memory CD4+ T cells from blood. This rearrangement joins TRBV6-1 to TRBJ1-2; weak D call: TRBD1 (5 bases). CDR3 protein: CASSEGTASGDNYGYTF. CDR3 nucleotide sequence: TGTGCCAGCAGTGAAGGGACGGCGTCCGGGGACAACTATGGCTACACCTTC.